Listed here are 17 T cell receptor beta chains from one sample, sequenced in a study of blood T cell repertoires in COVID-19. Assay: immunoSEQ multiplex PCR; the TCRdb copy retains only in-frame clones and omits some. The table records 250,000 to 350,000 clones, approximately 84% of them present only once. What was sequenced was peripheral blood. These TCRs come from a woman younger than 45 who had recovered from COVID-19.

The V gene is TRBV5-1, the J gene TRBJ2-7; tentative D call: TRBD2 (5 bases). Trimming took 0 bases from V and 2 from J, leaving 9 bases between them. Germline-derived CDR1 and CDR2 are SGHRS and YFSETQ. The CDR3 length is 14 residues. The CDR3 region has the DNA TGCGCCAGCAGCTTGGCCGACGGGGCCTACGAGCAGTACTTC. This translates into CASSLADGAYEQYF.

This clone showed up just once. V usage is TRBV10-2 and J usage is TRBJ2-3, with TRBD2 matching over 8 bases. The CDR3 consists of 15 residues. J was trimmed by 1 base and V by 3 bases; bases with no gene match: 3. Germline V CDR1 and CDR2: WSHSY, SAAADI. The chain's CDR3 is CASSEWRGGTDTQYF. CDR3 DNA sequence: TGCGCCAGCAGTGAATGGCGGGGGGGCACAGATACGCAGTATTTT.

The chain combines TRBV19 with TRBJ1-1; TRBD1 agrees at 7 bases. The J segment lost 2 bases and the V segment lost 6 bases, leaving 15 bases of the junction unmatched. Per the germline V gene, CDR1 is LNHDA and CDR2 is SQIVND (reference sequence). This CDR3 is 17 amino acids long. DNA of the CDR3: TGTGCCAGTAGCCGTCGGACAGGCGCGGGGGGAAACACTGAAGCTTTCTTT. Translated: CASSRRTGAGGNTEAFF.

This clone was seen a few times. The chain employs TRBV5-5 and TRBJ1-2; no clear D gene. Trimming stripped 4 bases from V and 3 bases from J, with 22 bases between. The CDR3 has 17 amino acids. Per germline, CDR1 SGHKS and CDR2 YYEKEE (reference sequence). As DNA, the CDR3 is TGTGCCAGCAGCACAACTACCCTCTCCCCGGCATACTATGGCTACACCTTC. Its protein is CASSTTTLSPAYYGYTF.

V usage is TRBV27 and J usage is TRBJ2-1; 8 positions agree with TRBD2. This CDR3 comprises 14 residues. V was clipped by 3 bases and J by 6 bases; unmatched bases: 4. CDR1 and CDR2 from the germline V gene are MNHEY and SMNVEV (reference sequence). The CDR3 DNA is TGTGCCAGCAGTTTGAGGGCGGGGGGCAATGAGCAGTTCTTC. It translates to CASSLRAGGNEQFF.

Written as DNA, the CDR3 is TGTGCCAGCAGTCCCATCAATGAGCAGTTCTTC. Translation: CASSPINEQFF. The rearrangement links TRBV12-3 or TRBV12-4 to TRBJ2-1; D is uncertain. Trimming took off 5 bases at V and 6 bases at J, with 5 bases between the two ends. The CDR3 is made up of 11 amino acids.

The chain recombines TRBV5-4 with TRBJ2-5, with D uncertain. In germline, CDR1 is SGHNT, CDR2 YYREEE (reference sequence). Deletions cut 5 bases from V and 0 bases from J, with 11 bases between. CDR3 length: 14 amino acids. The CDR3 protein is CASRNIPHQETQYF. The CDR3 coding sequence is TGTGCCAGCAGGAACATCCCTCACCAAGAGACCCAGTACTTC.

The genes are TRBV14 and TRBJ2-1, with TRBD1 as a possible D gene (6 bases). CDR3 length equals 16 residues. Germline assignment: CDR1 SGHDN and CDR2 FVKESK. Trimming took off 5 bases at V and 6 bases at J, with 20 bases between the two ends. The CDR3 protein is CASSVNRERIVNEQFF. CDR3 coding DNA: TGTGCCAGCAGCGTCAACAGGGAACGTATCGTCAATGAGCAGTTCTTC.

J is TRBJ1-4 and V is TRBV14; D perhaps matches TRBD1 (6 bases). This CDR3 contains 17 residues. Per the germline V gene, CDR1 is SGHDN and CDR2 is FVKESK. The V and J ends lost 3 bases and 4 bases respectively, with 18 bases between them. Written as DNA, the CDR3 is TGTGCCAGCAGCCAGTTCGCCGTGGACAGACGTAATGAAAAACTGTTTTTT. This gives the protein CASSQFAVDRRNEKLFF.

V usage is TRBV7-9 and J usage is TRBJ1-1; D is ambiguous. There are 16 residues in the CDR3. Germline loops: CDR1 SEHNR, CDR2 FQNEAQ (reference sequence). V lost 5 bases, J lost 0 bases, and 16 bases lay in between. This CDR3 is CASSRRTPKMNTEAFF. In nucleotides, the CDR3 is TGTGCCAGCAGCCGAAGGACTCCTAAAATGAACACTGAAGCTTTCTTT.

V and J are TRBV19 and TRBJ2-1; the match to TRBD2 covers 9 bases. Trimming cost V 3 bases and J 0 bases; bases outside gene matches: 6. Looked up from germline, CDR1 is LNHDA and CDR2 is SQIVND (reference sequence). The CDR3 loop spans 17 amino acids. The CDR3 sequence: CASSIRTSAFSYNEQFF. In nucleotides, the CDR3 is TGTGCCAGTAGTATTAGGACTAGCGCCTTCTCCTACAATGAGCAGTTCTTC.

Comment on this clone: This sample includes further DNA sequences coding for the same CDR3. The chain carries TRBV4-1 and TRBJ1-2; D may be TRBD1 (5 bases). The V gene's germline CDR1 is MGHRA and CDR2 YSYEKL. The CDR3 covers 14 residues. V lost 1 base to trimming and J lost 4 bases, with 10 bases between them. The CDR3 is CASSQGQGSYGYTF. The CDR3, as DNA: TGCGCCAGCAGCCAAGGGCAGGGCTCCTATGGCTACACCTTC.

The chain couples TRBV28 to TRBJ1-3; D uncertain. The CDR3 is made up of 16 amino acids. Between the trimmed V and J ends, which lost 4 bases and 0 bases, there was a span of 13 bases. The germline V gene encodes CDR1 MDHEN and CDR2 SYDVKM. In DNA form, the CDR3 reads TGTGCCAGCAGTTCGGCGGGCCTCGTCTCTGGAAACACCATATATTTT. Its translation: CASSSAGLVSGNTIYF. The full variable domain, completed using reference TRBV28 and TRBJ1-3, is DVKVTQSSRYLVKRTGEKVFLECVQDMDHENMFWYRQDPGLGLRLIYFSYDVKMKEKGDIPEGYSVSREKKERFSLILESASTNQTSMYLCASSSAGLVSGNTIYFGEGSWLTVV.

V and J are TRBV7-9 and TRBJ2-7, with TRBD1 matching 8 bases. Germline V gene data show CDR1 as SEHNR and CDR2 as FQNEAQ (reference sequence). The CDR3 sequence is 14 residues long. V was clipped by 5 bases and J by 5 bases; unmatched bases: 8. CDR3 residues: CASSDTGGFDEQYF. The CDR3 nucleotides are TGTGCCAGCAGCGACACAGGGGGTTTCGACGAGCAGTACTTC.

In its sample, this clone was seen once. This chain uses TRBV4-3 with TRBJ2-2; weak D call: TRBD2 (5 bases). Germline CDR1 and CDR2: LGHNA and YSLEER. This CDR3 contains 16 residues. With 1 base removed from V and 5 bases from J, the gap between germline ends came to 14 bases. CDR3 residues: CASSQGRNSGTGELFF. In DNA form, the CDR3 reads TGCGCCAGCAGCCAAGGCCGAAACTCGGGAACCGGGGAGCTGTTTTTT.

The gene calls are TRBV18 and TRBJ2-2, with D possibly matching TRBD1 (6 bases). There are 15 residues in the CDR3. Trimming removed 6 bases from V and 1 base from J, with 12 bases in between. The germline gives CDR1 KGHSH, CDR2 LQKENI. The CDR3 loop is CASSHRTENTGELFF. The CDR3 coding sequence is TGTGCCAGCTCCCACAGGACAGAGAACACCGGGGAGCTGTTTTTT.

J is TRBJ2-3 and V is TRBV29-1; the match to TRBD2 covers 8 bases. The CDR3 is made up of 13 amino acids. Trimming cost V 3 bases and J 9 bases; bases outside gene matches: 8. Germline V gene lookup returns CDR1 SQVTM and CDR2 ANQGSEA. CDR3 in amino acids: CSVDPGGAGTQYF. CDR3 sequence (DNA): TGCAGCGTTGACCCCGGGGGGGCGGGGACGCAGTATTTT.